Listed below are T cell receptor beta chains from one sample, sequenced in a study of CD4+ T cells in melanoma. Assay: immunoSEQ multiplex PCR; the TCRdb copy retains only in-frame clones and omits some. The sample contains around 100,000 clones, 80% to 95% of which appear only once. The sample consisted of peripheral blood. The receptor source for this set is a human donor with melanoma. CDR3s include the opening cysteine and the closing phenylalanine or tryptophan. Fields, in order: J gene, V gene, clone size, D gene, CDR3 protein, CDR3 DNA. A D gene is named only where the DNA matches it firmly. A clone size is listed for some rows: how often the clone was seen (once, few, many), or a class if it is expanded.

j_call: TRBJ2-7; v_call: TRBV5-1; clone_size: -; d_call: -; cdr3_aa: CASSLSEQYEQYF; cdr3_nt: TGCGCCAGCAGCTTGTCGGAACAGTACGAGCAGTACTTC
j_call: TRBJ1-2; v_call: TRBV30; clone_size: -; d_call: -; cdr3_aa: CAWALGHEGGYGYTF; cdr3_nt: TGTGCCTGGGCCCTGGGACATGAGGGGGGCTATGGCTACACCTTC
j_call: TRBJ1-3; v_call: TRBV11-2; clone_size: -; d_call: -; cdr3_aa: CASSPRTEGLTNTIYF; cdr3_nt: TGTGCCAGCAGCCCCCGGACAGAAGGCCTTACAAACACCATATATTTT
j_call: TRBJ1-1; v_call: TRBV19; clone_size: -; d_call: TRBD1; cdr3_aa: CASSMWTGGTEAFF; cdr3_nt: TGTGCCAGTAGTATGTGGACAGGGGGAACTGAAGCTTTCTTT
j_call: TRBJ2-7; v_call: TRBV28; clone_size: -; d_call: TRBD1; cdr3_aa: CASSFPLRVRDSHYEQYF; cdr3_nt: TGTGCCAGCAGTTTTCCACTGAGAGTCCGGGACAGCCATTACGAGCAGTACTTC
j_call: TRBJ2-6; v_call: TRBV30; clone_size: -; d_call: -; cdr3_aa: CAWSEESGANVLTF; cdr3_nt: TGTGCCTGGAGTGAGGAGTCTGGGGCCAACGTCCTGACTTTC
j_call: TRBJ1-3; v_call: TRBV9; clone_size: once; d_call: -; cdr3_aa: CASSVGARNSGNTIYF; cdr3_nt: TGTGCCAGCAGCGTAGGGGCCAGAAACTCTGGAAACACCATATATTTT
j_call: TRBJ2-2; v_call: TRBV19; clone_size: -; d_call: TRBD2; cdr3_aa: CASSPSGGAPGELFF; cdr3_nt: TGTGCCAGTAGTCCTAGCGGGGGGGCCCCCGGGGAGCTGTTTTTT
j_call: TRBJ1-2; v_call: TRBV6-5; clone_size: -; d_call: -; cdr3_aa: CASSPWTDYGYTF; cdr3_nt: TGTGCCAGCAGTCCATGGACAGACTATGGCTACACCTTC
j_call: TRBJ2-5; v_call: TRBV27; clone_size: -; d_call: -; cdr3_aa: CASSLSWGGTQYF; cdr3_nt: TGTGCCAGCAGTTTATCATGGGGCGGGACCCAGTACTTC
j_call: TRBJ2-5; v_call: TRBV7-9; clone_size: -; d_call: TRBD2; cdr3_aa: CASSPTSGKETQYF; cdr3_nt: TGTGCCAGCAGCCCGACTAGCGGGAAAGAGACCCAGTACTTC
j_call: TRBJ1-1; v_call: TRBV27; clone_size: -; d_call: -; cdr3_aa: CASSTGSEAFF; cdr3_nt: TGTGCCAGCAGTACAGGGTCTGAAGCTTTCTTT
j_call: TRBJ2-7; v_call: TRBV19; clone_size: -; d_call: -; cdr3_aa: CASSIRGGTAIGF; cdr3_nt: TGTGCCAGTAGTATCCGGGGGGGGACAGCAATTGGATTC
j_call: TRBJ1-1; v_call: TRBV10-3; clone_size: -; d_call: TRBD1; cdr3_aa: CAISGDRTAEAFF; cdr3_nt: TGTGCCATCAGTGGGGACAGGACGGCTGAAGCTTTCTTT
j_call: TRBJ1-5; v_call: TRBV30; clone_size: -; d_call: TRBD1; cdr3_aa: CAWSVTGGVFGNQPQHF; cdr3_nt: TGTGCCTGGAGTGTAACAGGGGGTGTTTTCGGCAATCAGCCCCAGCATTTT
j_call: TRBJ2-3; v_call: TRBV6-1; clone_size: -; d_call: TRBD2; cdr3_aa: CASSEGRQRGGRITDTQYF; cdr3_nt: TGTGCCAGCAGTGAAGGTCGGCAGCGGGGGGGCCGGATCACAGATACGCAGTATTTT
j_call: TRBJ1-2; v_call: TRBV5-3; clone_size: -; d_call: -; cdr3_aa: CARSSLSTRERYGYTF; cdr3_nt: TGTGCCAGAAGCTCACTAAGCACCAGGGAACGGTATGGCTACACCTTC
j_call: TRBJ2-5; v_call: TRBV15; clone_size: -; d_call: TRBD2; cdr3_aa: CATSSAGGATVWETQYF; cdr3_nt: TGTGCCACCAGCAGCGCGGGAGGCGCCACCGTTTGGGAGACCCAGTACTTC
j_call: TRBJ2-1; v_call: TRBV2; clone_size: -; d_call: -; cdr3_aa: CASSAGQGSYNEQFF; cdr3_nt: TGTGCCAGCAGTGCAGGTCAGGGCTCCTACAATGAGCAGTTCTTC
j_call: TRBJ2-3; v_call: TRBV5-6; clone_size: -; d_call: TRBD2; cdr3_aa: CASSLFSGGTSTDTQYF; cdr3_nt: TGTGCCAGCAGCTTGTTCAGCGGGGGGACTAGCACAGATACGCAGTATTTT
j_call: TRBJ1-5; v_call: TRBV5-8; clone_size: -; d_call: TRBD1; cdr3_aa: CASSFGTERTQPQHF; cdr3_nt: TGTGCCAGCAGCTTTGGGACAGAAAGAACTCAGCCCCAGCATTTT
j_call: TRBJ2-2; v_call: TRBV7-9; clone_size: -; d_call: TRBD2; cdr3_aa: CASLGLAVNTGELFF; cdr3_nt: TGTGCCAGCTTAGGACTAGCGGTGAACACCGGGGAGCTGTTTTTT
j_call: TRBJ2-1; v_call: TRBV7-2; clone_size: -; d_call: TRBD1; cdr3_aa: CASSPQAGGLNNEQFF; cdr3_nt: TGTGCCAGCAGCCCCCAGGCAGGGGGCCTCAACAATGAGCAGTTCTTC
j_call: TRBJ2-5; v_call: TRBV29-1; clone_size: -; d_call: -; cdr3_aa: CSVEEGVRVTEGETQYF; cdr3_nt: TGCAGCGTTGAAGAGGGGGTCAGGGTCACGGAAGGGGAGACCCAGTACTTC
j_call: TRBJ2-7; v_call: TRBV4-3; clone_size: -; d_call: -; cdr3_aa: CASSQDPGRTYEQYF; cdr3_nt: TGCGCCAGCAGCCAAGATCCTGGGAGGACCTACGAGCAGTACTTC
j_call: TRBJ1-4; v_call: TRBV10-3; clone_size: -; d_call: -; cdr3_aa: CAISGGRENEKLFF; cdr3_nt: TGTGCCATCAGTGGGGGCCGCGAGAATGAAAAACTGTTTTTT
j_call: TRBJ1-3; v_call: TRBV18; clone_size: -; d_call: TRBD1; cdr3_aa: CASSPRRQGASGNTIYF; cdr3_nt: TGTGCCAGCTCACCACGTCGACAGGGGGCCTCTGGAAACACCATATATTTT
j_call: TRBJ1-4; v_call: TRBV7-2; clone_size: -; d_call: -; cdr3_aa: CASRTTGGLEEKLFF; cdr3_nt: TGTGCCAGCAGGACGACGGGAGGTTTAGAGGAAAAACTGTTTTTT
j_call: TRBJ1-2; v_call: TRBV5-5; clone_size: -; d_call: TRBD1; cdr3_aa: CASSLEGGGYTF; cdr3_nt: TGTGCCAGCAGCTTGGAAGGGGGCGGCTACACCTTC
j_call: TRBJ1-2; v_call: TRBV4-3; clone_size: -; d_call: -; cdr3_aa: CASSQGSGTSYGYTF; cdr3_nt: TGCGCCAGCAGCCAAGGATCCGGGACGTCCTATGGCTACACCTTC
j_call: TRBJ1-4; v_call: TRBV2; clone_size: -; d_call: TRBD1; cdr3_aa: CASSTGVANEKLFF; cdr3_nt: TGTGCCAGCAGTACAGGGGTTGCTAATGAAAAACTGTTTTTT
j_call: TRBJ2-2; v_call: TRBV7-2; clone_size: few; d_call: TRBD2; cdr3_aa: CASSLTSGSGGELFF; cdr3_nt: TGTGCCAGCAGCTTGACTAGCGGGAGTGGCGGGGAGCTGTTTTTT
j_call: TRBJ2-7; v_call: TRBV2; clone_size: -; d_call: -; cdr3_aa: CASTSPGGYEQYF; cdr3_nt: TGTGCCAGCACCTCCCCCGGGGGCTACGAGCAGTACTTC
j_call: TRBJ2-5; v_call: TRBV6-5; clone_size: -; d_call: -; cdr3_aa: CASSYSDGVKYF; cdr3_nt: TGTGCCAGCAGTTACTCGGACGGGGTTAAGTACTTC
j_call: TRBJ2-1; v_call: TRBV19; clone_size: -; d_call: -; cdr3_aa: CASSRRTGGNNEQFF; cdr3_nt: TGTGCCAGTAGTCGCCGGACAGGAGGGAATAATGAGCAGTTCTTC
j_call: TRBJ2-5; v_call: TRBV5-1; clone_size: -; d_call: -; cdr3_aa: CASSLVGLILETQYF; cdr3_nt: TGCGCCAGCAGCTTGGTAGGACTCATTTTAGAGACCCAGTACTTC
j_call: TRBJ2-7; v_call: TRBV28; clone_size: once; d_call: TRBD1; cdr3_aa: CASNIGPGTAAYEQYF; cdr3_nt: TGTGCCAGCAACATCGGCCCAGGGACAGCCGCCTACGAGCAGTACTTC